This T cell receptor (beta chain) was documented in a study of T cells in localized non-small cell lung cancer. Findings and limits, study-wide: Highest T cell clonality was seen in uninvolved adjacent lung, surpassing that measured in tumor. Adjacent lung had a median roughly 58 of the 100 largest tumor clones.

Turning to this clone: Its antigen remains unknown.

The germline CDR1 and CDR2 sequences are MNHNY and SVGAGI (reference sequence). The CDR3 runs 14 residues. The germline V and J ends were trimmed by 2 bases and 6 bases, with 14 bases remaining between them. The method was immunoSEQ multiplex PCR; TCRdb's version includes in-frame clones alone and lacks a portion of them. The sample has 25,000 to 35,000 clones, less than 95% seen once. The material was peripheral blood, obtained before any cancer treatment. The TCR comes from a female donor over 55 with stage I lung adenocarcinoma. J is TRBJ2-7 and V is TRBV6-6, with a tentative D call TRBD2 (5 bases). The DNA for the CDR3 is TGTGCCAGCAGTTACACGGCACGACGGGGCGAGCAGTACTTC. It specifies CASSYTARRGEQYF.